This TCR beta chain was captured in a study of blood T cell repertoires in COVID-19. The count of this clone is one. V lost 2 bases and J 4 bases, leaving 14 bases between the germline ends. The V gene's germline CDR1 is LNHDA and CDR2 SQIVND (reference sequence). This CDR3 has 15 amino acids. Here immunoSEQ multiplex PCR was the method, and the copy in TCRdb shows in-frame clones only, minus some. The table includes about 62,000 clones, around 80% detected once. This chain uses TRBV19 with TRBJ1-2; D ambiguous. The TCR comes from a woman older than 75 with active or convalescent COVID-19. The source material was peripheral blood. CDR3 residues: CASSIPGAAFYGYTF. In DNA form, the CDR3 reads TGTGCCAGTAGTATACCAGGCGCCGCCTTCTATGGCTACACCTTC.